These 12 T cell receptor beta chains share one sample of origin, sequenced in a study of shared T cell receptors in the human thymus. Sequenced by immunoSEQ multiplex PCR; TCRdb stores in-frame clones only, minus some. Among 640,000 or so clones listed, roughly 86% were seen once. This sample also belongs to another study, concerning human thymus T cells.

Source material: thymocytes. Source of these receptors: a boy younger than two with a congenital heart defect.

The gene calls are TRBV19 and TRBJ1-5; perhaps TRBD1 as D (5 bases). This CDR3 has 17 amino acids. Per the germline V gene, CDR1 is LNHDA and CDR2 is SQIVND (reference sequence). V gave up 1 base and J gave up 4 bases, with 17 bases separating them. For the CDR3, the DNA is TGTGCCAGTAGTATAGTTTTTTGGGCAGGGAGGAATCAGCCCCAGCATTTT. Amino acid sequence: CASSIVFWAGRNQPQHF.

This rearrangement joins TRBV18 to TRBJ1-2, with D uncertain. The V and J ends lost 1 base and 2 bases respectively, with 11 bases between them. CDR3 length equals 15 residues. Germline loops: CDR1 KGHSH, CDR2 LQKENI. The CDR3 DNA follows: TGTGCCAGCTCACCACGTACCAGTACGAACTATGGCTACACCTTC. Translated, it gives CASSPRTSTNYGYTF.

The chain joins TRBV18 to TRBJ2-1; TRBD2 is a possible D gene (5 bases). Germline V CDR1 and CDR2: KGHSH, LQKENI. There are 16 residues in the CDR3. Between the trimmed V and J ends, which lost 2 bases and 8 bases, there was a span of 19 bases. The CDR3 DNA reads TGTGCCAGCTCACCAACTAGGAAATGTGCGGTTGATGAGCAGTTCTTC. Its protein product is CASSPTRKCAVDEQFF. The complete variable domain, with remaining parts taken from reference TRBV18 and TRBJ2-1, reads NAGVMQNPRHLVRRRGQEARLRCSPMKGHSHVYWYRQLPEEGLKFMVYLQKENIIDESGMPKERFSAEFPKEGPSILRIQQVVRGDSAAYFCASSPTRKCAVDEQFFGPGTRLTVL.

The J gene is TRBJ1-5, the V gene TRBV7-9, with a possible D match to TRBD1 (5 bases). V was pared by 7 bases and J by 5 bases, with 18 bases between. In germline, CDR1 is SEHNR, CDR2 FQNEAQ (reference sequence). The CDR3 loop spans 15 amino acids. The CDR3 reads CASKVVNRGYQPQHF. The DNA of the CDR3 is TGTGCCAGCAAGGTGGTGAATAGGGGCTATCAGCCCCAGCATTTT.

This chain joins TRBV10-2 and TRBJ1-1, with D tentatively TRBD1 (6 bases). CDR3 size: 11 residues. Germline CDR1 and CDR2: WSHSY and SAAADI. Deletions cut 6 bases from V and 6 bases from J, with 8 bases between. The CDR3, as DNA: TGCGCCAGCAGACAGGGCGCTGAAGCTTTCTTT. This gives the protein CASRQGAEAFF.

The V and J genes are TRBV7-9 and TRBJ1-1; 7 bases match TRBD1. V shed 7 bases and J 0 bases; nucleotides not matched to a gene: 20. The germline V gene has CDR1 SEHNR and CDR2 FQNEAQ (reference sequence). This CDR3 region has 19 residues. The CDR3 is CASISPILPGQIMNTEAFF. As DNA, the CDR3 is TGTGCCAGCATCAGCCCCATTCTACCGGGACAGATAATGAACACTGAAGCTTTCTTT. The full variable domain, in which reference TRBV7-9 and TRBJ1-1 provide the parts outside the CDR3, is DTGVSQNPRHKITKRGQNVTFRCDPISEHNRLYWYRQTLGQGPEFLTYFQNEAQLEKSRLLSDRFSAERPKGSFSTLEIQRTEQGDSAMYLCASISPILPGQIMNTEAFFGQGTRLTVV.

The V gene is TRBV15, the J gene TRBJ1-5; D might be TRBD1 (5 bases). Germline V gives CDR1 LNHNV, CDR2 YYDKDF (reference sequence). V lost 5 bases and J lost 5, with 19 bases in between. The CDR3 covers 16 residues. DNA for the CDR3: TGTGCCACCAGCGCTCCTTGGGGGGGGGAAGATCAGCCCCAGCATTTT. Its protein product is CATSAPWGGEDQPQHF. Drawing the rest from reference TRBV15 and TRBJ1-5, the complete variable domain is DAMVIQNPRYQVTQFGKPVTLSCSQTLNHNVMYWYQQKSSQAPKLLFHYYDKDFNNEADTPDNFQSRRPNTSFCFLDIRSPGLGDTAMYLCATSAPWGGEDQPQHFGDGTRLSIL.

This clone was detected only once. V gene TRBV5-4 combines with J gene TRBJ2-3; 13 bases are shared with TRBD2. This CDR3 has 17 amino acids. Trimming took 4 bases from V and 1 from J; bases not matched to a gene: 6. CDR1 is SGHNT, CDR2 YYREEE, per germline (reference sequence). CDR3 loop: CASSPGGTSGGTDTQYF. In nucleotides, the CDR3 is TGTGCCAGCAGCCCGGGGGGGACTAGCGGGGGCACAGATACGCAGTATTTT.

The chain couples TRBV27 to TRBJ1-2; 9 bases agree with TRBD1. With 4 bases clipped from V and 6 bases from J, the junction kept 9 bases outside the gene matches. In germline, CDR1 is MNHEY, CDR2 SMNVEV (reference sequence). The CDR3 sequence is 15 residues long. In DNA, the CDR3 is TGTGCCAGCAGTTCACCCCGGGACAGGGTGAATGGCTACACCTTC. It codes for CASSSPRDRVNGYTF.

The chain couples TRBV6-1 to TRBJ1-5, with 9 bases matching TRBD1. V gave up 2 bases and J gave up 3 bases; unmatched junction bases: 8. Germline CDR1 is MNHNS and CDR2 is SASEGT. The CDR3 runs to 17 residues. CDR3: CASSEKKGQGYNQPQHF. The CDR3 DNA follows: TGTGCCAGCAGTGAAAAGAAGGGACAGGGCTACAATCAGCCCCAGCATTTT.

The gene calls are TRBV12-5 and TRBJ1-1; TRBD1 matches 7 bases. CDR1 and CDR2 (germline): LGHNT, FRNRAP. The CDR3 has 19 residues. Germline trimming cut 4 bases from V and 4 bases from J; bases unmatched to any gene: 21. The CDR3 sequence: CASGSLLSNRGTGVTEAFF. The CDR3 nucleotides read TGTGCTAGTGGTTCGTTGCTTTCCAACAGGGGTACGGGCGTCACTGAAGCTTTCTTT.

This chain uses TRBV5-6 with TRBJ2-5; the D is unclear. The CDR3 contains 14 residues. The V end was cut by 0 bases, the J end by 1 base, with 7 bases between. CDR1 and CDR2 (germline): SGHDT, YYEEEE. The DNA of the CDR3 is TGTGCCAGCAGCTTGGGGTCGCGCCAAGAGACCCAGTACTTC. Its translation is CASSLGSRQETQYF.